Shown below are 22 T cell receptor beta chains from a single sample sequenced in a study of cytomegalovirus exposure and HLA in healthy donors. In the PCR, 60 Vbeta and 13 Jbeta primers were used. Data came from immunoSEQ multiplex PCR; TCRdb stores just in-frame clones and leaves some out. Of 99,000 or so clones listed, over 60% are singletons. Sequencing used PBMCs. The receptors shown here come from a man in his forties or fifties in good health and CMV-seropositive.

A single count supports this clone. The V call is TRBV29-1, the J call TRBJ2-4; D is possibly TRBD2 (5 bases). The CDR3 spans 13 residues. Trimming left V 7 bases short and J 0 bases short, with 10 bases between. CDR1 is SQVTM, CDR2 ANQGSEA, per germline. CDR3 loop: CSARLLAKNIQYF. DNA of the CDR3: TGCAGCGCCCGACTATTAGCCAAAAACATTCAGTACTTC.

This chain connects TRBV5-4 to TRBJ2-6; TRBD1 matches at 8 bases. V was clipped by 3 bases and J by 2 bases; unmatched bases: 1. CDR1 SGHNT and CDR2 YYREEE come from the germline V gene (reference sequence). This CDR3 is built from 15 residues. CDR3 region: CASSSGGAGANVLTF. Written as DNA, the CDR3 is TGTGCCAGCAGCTCAGGGGGCGCTGGGGCCAACGTCCTGACTTTC.

This chain joins TRBV23-1 and TRBJ2-2, with D possibly matching TRBD2 (7 bases). TRBV23-1 is an ORF, and what it does is uncertain. V dropped 7 bases and J dropped 4 bases, with 22 bases sitting between them. The CDR3 length is 17 residues. CDR3 coding DNA: TGCGCCAGCAACCCGGGCGAGGGGGAGGGGGGCACCGGGGAGCTGTTTTTT. Its translation: CASNPGEGEGGTGELFF.

The J gene is TRBJ1-2, the V gene TRBV28; TRBD1 might be the D (6 bases). The length of the CDR3 is 12 residues. CDR1 is MDHEN and CDR2 is SYDVKM in the germline V gene. The V end was cut by 6 bases, the J end by 8 bases, with 13 bases between. The CDR3 coding sequence is TGTGCCAGCAGGGGAACAGGGAAAGGCTACACCTTC. Protein: CASRGTGKGYTF.

This clone came up a few times. CDR3 nucleotide sequence: TGTGCCAGCAGCTTAGCGGTTAGCTCCTACAATGAGCAGTTCTTC. It codes for CASSLAVSSYNEQFF. This chain links TRBV7-2 with TRBJ2-1; D is undetermined. CDR3 size: 15 residues. The V and J ends lost 0 bases and 0 bases respectively, with 6 bases between them. CDR1 and CDR2 from the germline V gene are SGHTA and FQGNSA.

Details on this clone: A junction boundary mismatches the germline segment, possibly from a read error. This rearrangement joins TRBV4-3 to TRBJ2-6; D may be TRBD1 (5 bases). The CDR3 has 17 residues. Looked up from germline, CDR1 is LGHNA and CDR2 is YSLEER. CDR3 DNA: TGCGCCAGCAGCCAAGAAACGGGCCAGTCTGGGGCCAACGGCCTGACTTTC. Translating gives CASSQETGQSGANGLTF.

The rearrangement joins TRBV11-3 to TRBJ2-2, with 13 bases that match TRBD2. CDR3 size: 19 residues. Germline CDR1 and CDR2: SGHNT and YENEEA. Losses at the gene ends were 5 bases for V and 0 bases for J; bases not matched to a gene: 9. CDR3 region: CASSPGLAGALSNTGELFF. CDR3 nucleotides: TGTGCCAGCAGCCCCGGACTAGCGGGGGCCCTATCGAACACCGGGGAGCTGTTTTTT.

The chain is built from TRBV5-5 and TRBJ1-5, with D uncertain. Trimming removed 0 bases at V and 1 base at J, with 14 bases between. Germline values: CDR1 SGHKS, CDR2 YYEKEE (reference sequence). The CDR3 has 17 residues. CDR3 bases: TGTGCCAGCAGCTTGGATTCCGGAGGGAGAAGCAATCAGCCCCAGCATTTT. Translating gives CASSLDSGGRSNQPQHF.

This clone came up a few times. V usage is TRBV7-8 and J usage is TRBJ2-3, with TRBD2 matching 8 bases. The germline V gene has CDR1 SGHVS and CDR2 FQNEAQ. After removal of 4 bases from V and 6 bases from J, the junction contained 3 bases not matched to a gene. CDR3 size: 13 residues. The CDR3 DNA reads as TGTGCCAGCAGCTCCCGGGAGGGGGATACGCAGTATTTT. Protein: CASSSREGDTQYF.

V gene TRBV4-1 combines with J gene TRBJ2-2; 14 bases fit TRBD2. In germline, CDR1 is MGHRA, CDR2 YSYEKL. V trimming: 2 bases; J trimming: 4 bases; junction bases outside the gene matches: 9. This CDR3 has 19 amino acids. The CDR3 DNA reads as TGCGCCAGCAGCCAACCTCGGACTAGCGGGGGGTTCGGCACCGGGGAGCTGTTTTTT. Translated: CASSQPRTSGGFGTGELFF.

The rearrangement uses TRBV7-3 and TRBJ2-3; possible D gene TRBD2, 7 bases. Germline values: CDR1 SGHTA, CDR2 FQGTGA. The CDR3 has 14 residues. V was cut by 2 bases and J by 2 bases, with 8 bases left in between. The DNA for the CDR3 is TGTGCCAGCAGCTTAGCGGGGGCCACAGATACGCAGTATTTT. Residues: CASSLAGATDTQYF.

This chain joins TRBV4-1 and TRBJ1-5; D gene unclear. Per germline, CDR1 MGHRA and CDR2 YSYEKL. The V gene lost 0 bases and the J gene lost 5 bases, with 11 bases spanning the gap. This CDR3 is built from 15 residues. The CDR3 protein is CASSQDPREDQPQHF. The CDR3 DNA follows: TGCGCCAGCAGCCAAGATCCTCGCGAAGATCAGCCCCAGCATTTT.

This clone was found a few times. Here the CDR3 reads CASSPTGGITDTQYF. For the CDR3, the DNA is TGTGCCAGCAGCCCCACGGGGGGCATCACAGATACGCAGTATTTT. The chain has TRBV7-3 and TRBJ2-3; possible D gene TRBD2, 7 bases. This CDR3 comprises 15 residues. Germline V gene lookup returns CDR1 SGHTA and CDR2 FQGTGA. Trimming removed 5 bases from V and 2 bases from J, with 14 bases in between.

This clone was picked up one time. For the CDR3, the DNA is TGTGCCAGCAGCTTTTGGCGGGGGGGAGGGACAGATACGCAGTATTTT. Translation: CASSFWRGGGTDTQYF. This chain joins TRBV5-6 and TRBJ2-3, with 9 bases aligning to TRBD2. With 2 bases clipped from V and 3 bases from J, the junction kept 7 bases outside the gene matches. The CDR3 sequence is 16 residues long. Germline lookup yields CDR1 SGHDT and CDR2 YYEEEE.

The V call is TRBV4-1, the J call TRBJ1-6; 9 positions agree with TRBD1. V lost 4 bases to trimming and J lost 4 bases; unmatched junction nucleotides: 2. CDR3 length: 15 amino acids. Germline-derived CDR1 and CDR2 are MGHRA and YSYEKL. For the CDR3, the DNA is TGCGCCAGCAGCCCGGACAGGGGTTATAATTCACCCCTCCACTTT. Translation: CASSPDRGYNSPLHF.

The rearrangement uses TRBV6-1 and TRBJ2-7, with TRBD1 as a possible D gene (5 bases). The CDR3 spans 14 residues. Germline V gene lookup returns CDR1 MNHNS and CDR2 SASEGT. V gave up 6 bases and J gave up 1 base, with 13 bases separating them. Here the CDR3 reads CASSPVGPSYEQYF. The CDR3 region has the DNA TGTGCCAGCAGCCCCGTGGGGCCGTCCTACGAGCAGTACTTC.

The chain couples TRBV7-2 to TRBJ2-1; D is ambiguous. Looked up from germline, CDR1 is SGHTA and CDR2 is FQGNSA. V gave up 0 bases and J gave up 9 bases, with 6 bases separating them. The CDR3 runs to 12 residues. CDR3 amino acids: CASSLARGEQFF. CDR3 DNA: TGTGCCAGCAGCTTAGCTAGAGGTGAGCAGTTCTTC.

This clone has a single count. The genes are TRBV10-3 and TRBJ2-3; 11 positions match TRBD1. J was trimmed by 5 bases and V by 0 bases; bases with no gene match: 7. Germline V gene lookup returns CDR1 ENHRY and CDR2 SYGVKD. This CDR3 comprises 17 residues. CDR3 region: CAISESTRDRGKDTQYF. The CDR3 coding sequence is TGTGCCATCAGTGAGTCCACCCGGGACAGGGGGAAAGATACGCAGTATTTT.

V usage is TRBV7-2 and J usage is TRBJ1-6, with TRBD1 as a possible D gene (6 bases). The germline V gene has CDR1 SGHTA and CDR2 FQGNSA. The V end was cut by 2 bases, the J end by 0 bases, with 8 bases between. CDR3 length equals 16 residues. This chain's CDR3 is CASSLQGRSYNSPLHF. The CDR3 bases are TGTGCCAGCAGCTTACAGGGGCGCTCCTATAATTCACCCCTCCACTTT.

The chain links TRBV7-2 to TRBJ1-2, with TRBD1 as a possible D gene (5 bases). V was shortened by 4 bases and J by 8 bases, with 20 bases between the two germline ends. The CDR3 is 15 residues long. Germline values: CDR1 SGHTA, CDR2 FQGNSA. The CDR3 region is CASSSTGPPYGGYTF. DNA for the CDR3: TGTGCCAGCAGCTCAACAGGTCCCCCCTATGGGGGCTACACCTTC. Variable domain in full (rest from reference TRBV7-2 and TRBJ1-2): GAGVSQSPSNKVTEKGKDVELRCDPISGHTALYWYRQSLGQGLEFLIYFQGNSAPDKSGLPSDRFSAERTGGSVSTLTIQRTQQEDSAVYLCASSSTGPPYGGYTFGSGTRLTVV.

With regard to this clone: Its ends do not fully match the called genes, so a read error is possible. This chain joins TRBV30 and TRBJ2-4; D is undetermined. The germline CDR1 and CDR2 sequences are GTSNPN and SVGIG (reference sequence). This CDR3 contains 13 residues. CDR3 region: CAWSAGAKNSQYF. CDR3 sequence (DNA): TGTGCCTGGAGTGCAGGTGCCAAAAACAGTCAGTACTTC.

The chain recombines TRBV28 with TRBJ2-1, with 10 positions matching TRBD1. From germline, CDR1 is MDHEN and CDR2 SYDVKM. V was clipped by 4 bases and J by 2 bases; unmatched bases: 2. The CDR3 has 15 amino acids. CDR3 sequence: CASSSGTGAYNEQFF. Written as DNA, the CDR3 is TGTGCCAGCAGTTCCGGGACAGGGGCCTACAATGAGCAGTTCTTC. Filled out from reference TRBV28 and TRBJ2-1, the complete variable domain reads DVKVTQSSRYLVKRTGEKVFLECVQDMDHENMFWYRQDPGLGLRLIYFSYDVKMKEKGDIPEGYSVSREKKERFSLILESASTNQTSMYLCASSSGTGAYNEQFFGPGTRLTVL.